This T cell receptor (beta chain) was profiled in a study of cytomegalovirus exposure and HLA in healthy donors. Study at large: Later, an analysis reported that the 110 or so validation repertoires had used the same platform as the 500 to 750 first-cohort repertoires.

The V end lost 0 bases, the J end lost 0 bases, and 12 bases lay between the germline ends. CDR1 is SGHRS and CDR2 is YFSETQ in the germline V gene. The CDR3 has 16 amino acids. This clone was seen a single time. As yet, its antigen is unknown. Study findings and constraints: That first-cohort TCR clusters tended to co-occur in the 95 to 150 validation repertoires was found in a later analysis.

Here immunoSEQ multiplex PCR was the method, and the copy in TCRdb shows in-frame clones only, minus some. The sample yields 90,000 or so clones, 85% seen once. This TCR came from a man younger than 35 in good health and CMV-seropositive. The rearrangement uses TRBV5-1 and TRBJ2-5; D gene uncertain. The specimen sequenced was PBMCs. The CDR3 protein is CASSLVLNTYQETQYF. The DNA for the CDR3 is TGCGCCAGCAGCTTGGTTCTTAACACCTACCAAGAGACCCAGTACTTC.